These T cell receptor beta chains were read from a single sample in a study of blood T cell repertoires in COVID-19. The repertoire was sequenced with immunoSEQ multiplex PCR; TCRdb's copy has only in-frame clones and lacks some. The table includes around 200,000 clones, roughly 90% detected once. The sequencing input was PBMCs or T cells enriched from blood (not recorded which). The origin of the receptors is a woman aged 25 to 45 who had been exposed to COVID-19. CDR3s include the opening cysteine and the closing phenylalanine or tryptophan. The D gene is left open where the match is weak. Not all rows give a size; the values are once, few, many and, for expanded clones, a class.

abundance: .
len: 15
v_gene: TRBV5-1
j_gene: TRBJ2-3
d_gene: TRBD1
CDR3aa: CASSLDRGQTDTQYF
CDR3nt: TGCGCCAGCAGCTTGGACAGGGGGCAGACAGATACGCAGTATTTT

abundance: .
len: 15
v_gene: TRBV7-2
j_gene: TRBJ2-7
d_gene: TRBD1
CDR3aa: CASSTRTGATYEQYF
CDR3nt: TGTGCCAGCAGCACCCGGACAGGGGCAACCTACGAGCAGTACTTC

abundance: .
len: 14
v_gene: TRBV20-1
j_gene: TRBJ1-3
d_gene: .
CDR3aa: CSASEDSSGNTIYF
CDR3nt: TGCAGTGCTAGTGAGGACAGCTCTGGAAACACCATATATTTT

abundance: .
len: 13
v_gene: TRBV5-1
j_gene: TRBJ2-5
d_gene: TRBD2
CDR3aa: CASSLAGRSTQYF
CDR3nt: TGCGCCAGCAGCCTAGCGGGGCGGAGTACCCAGTACTTC

abundance: many
len: 14
v_gene: TRBV2
j_gene: TRBJ1-6
d_gene: TRBD1
CDR3aa: CASRGTGGGSPLHF
CDR3nt: TGTGCCAGCAGGGGGACAGGCGGCGGCTCACCCCTCCACTTT

abundance: once
len: 16
v_gene: TRBV11-2
j_gene: TRBJ2-1
d_gene: .
CDR3aa: CASSSTTIRSYNEQFF
CDR3nt: TGTGCCAGCAGCTCAACCACTATACGCTCCTACAATGAGCAGTTCTTC

abundance: .
len: 14
v_gene: TRBV5-4
j_gene: TRBJ2-7
d_gene: .
CDR3aa: CASSLDASGDEQYF
CDR3nt: TGTGCCAGCAGCTTGGACGCCTCAGGGGACGAGCAGTACTTC

abundance: few
len: 16
v_gene: TRBV7-3
j_gene: TRBJ2-1
d_gene: TRBD1
CDR3aa: CASSPHGTGAGNEQFF
CDR3nt: TGTGCCAGCAGCCCCCACGGGACAGGGGCGGGCAATGAGCAGTTCTTC

abundance: .
len: 20
v_gene: TRBV21-1
j_gene: TRBJ1-5
d_gene: .
CDR3aa: CASSKALEDRVLHSNQPQHF
CDR3nt: TGTGCCAGCAGCAAAGCCCTAGAAGACCGAGTCCTCCATAGCAATCAGCCCCAGCATTTT

abundance: many
len: 15
v_gene: TRBV5-4
j_gene: TRBJ2-3
d_gene: .
CDR3aa: CASSLDFGGTDTQYF
CDR3nt: TGTGCCAGCAGCTTGGATTTCGGGGGCACAGATACGCAGTATTTT

abundance: .
len: 12
v_gene: TRBV19
j_gene: TRBJ1-5
d_gene: .
CDR3aa: CASSIGIQPQHF
CDR3nt: TGTGCCAGTAGTATCGGGATCCAGCCCCAGCATTTT

abundance: .
len: 14
v_gene: TRBV9
j_gene: TRBJ1-2
d_gene: .
CDR3aa: CASSVGKENYGYTF
CDR3nt: TGTGCCAGCAGCGTCGGTAAGGAGAACTATGGCTACACCTTC

abundance: .
len: 15
v_gene: TRBV7-8
j_gene: TRBJ1-5
d_gene: .
CDR3aa: CASSLAEPSNQPQHF
CDR3nt: TGTGCCAGCAGCTTAGCGGAGCCTAGCAATCAGCCCCAGCATTTT

abundance: once
len: 17
v_gene: TRBV5-1
j_gene: TRBJ2-3
d_gene: TRBD1
CDR3aa: CASSLYVSGQGADTQYF
CDR3nt: TGCGCCAGCAGCTTGTATGTTTCGGGACAGGGGGCAGATACGCAGTATTTT

abundance: .
len: 16
v_gene: TRBV24-1
j_gene: TRBJ2-3
d_gene: .
CDR3aa: CATNDPQGSSTDTQYF
CDR3nt: TGTGCCACCAACGATCCCCAGGGGTCCAGCACAGATACGCAGTATTTT

abundance: once
len: 13
v_gene: TRBV28
j_gene: TRBJ1-1
d_gene: TRBD1
CDR3aa: CATGQGRATEAFF
CDR3nt: TGTGCCACCGGACAGGGACGAGCCACTGAAGCTTTCTTT

abundance: .
len: 14
v_gene: TRBV27
j_gene: TRBJ1-2
d_gene: .
CDR3aa: CASRVGRGYDGYTF
CDR3nt: TGTGCCAGCAGGGTGGGCAGGGGCTACGATGGCTACACCTTC

abundance: .
len: 18
v_gene: TRBV19
j_gene: TRBJ1-5
d_gene: TRBD1
CDR3aa: CASSRPEGAHVANQPQHF
CDR3nt: TGTGCCAGTAGTAGGCCCGAGGGGGCCCATGTGGCCAATCAGCCCCAGCATTTT

abundance: .
len: 19
v_gene: TRBV3-1/TRBV3-2
j_gene: TRBJ2-7
d_gene: TRBD2
CDR3aa: CASSQDGLAGGGPSREQYF
CDR3nt: TGTGCCAGCAGCCAAGATGGACTAGCGGGGGGGGGCCCCTCGCGGGAGCAGTACTTC

abundance: .
len: 17
v_gene: TRBV27
j_gene: TRBJ2-7
d_gene: TRBD1
CDR3aa: CASSSTAPDRGSYEQYF
CDR3nt: TGTGCCAGCAGTTCGACCGCCCCAGACAGGGGAAGCTACGAGCAGTACTTC

abundance: .
len: 15
v_gene: TRBV18
j_gene: TRBJ1-5
d_gene: .
CDR3aa: CASSPSTGNNQPQHF
CDR3nt: TGTGCCAGCTCACCTAGCACAGGCAACAATCAGCCCCAGCATTTT

abundance: .
len: 15
v_gene: TRBV27
j_gene: TRBJ2-3
d_gene: TRBD1
CDR3aa: CASSAQGTITDTQYF
CDR3nt: TGTGCCAGCAGTGCACAGGGGACAATCACAGATACGCAGTATTTT

abundance: few
len: 16
v_gene: TRBV7-9
j_gene: TRBJ2-2
d_gene: .
CDR3aa: CASSLAGRTNTGELFF
CDR3nt: TGTGCCAGCAGCTTAGCCGGCAGGACGAACACCGGGGAGCTGTTTTTT

abundance: .
len: 13
v_gene: TRBV7-2
j_gene: TRBJ2-1
d_gene: .
CDR3aa: CASSFYGANEQFF
CDR3nt: TGTGCCAGCAGCTTCTATGGAGCCAATGAGCAGTTCTTC

abundance: .
len: 13
v_gene: TRBV10-3
j_gene: TRBJ2-7
d_gene: .
CDR3aa: CAISAGSEYEQYF
CDR3nt: TGTGCCATCAGTGCTGGTAGTGAGTACGAGCAGTACTTC

abundance: .
len: 13
v_gene: TRBV3-1/TRBV3-2
j_gene: TRBJ1-3
d_gene: .
CDR3aa: CASSPPSGNTIYF
CDR3nt: TGTGCCAGCAGCCCCCCATCTGGAAACACCATATATTTT